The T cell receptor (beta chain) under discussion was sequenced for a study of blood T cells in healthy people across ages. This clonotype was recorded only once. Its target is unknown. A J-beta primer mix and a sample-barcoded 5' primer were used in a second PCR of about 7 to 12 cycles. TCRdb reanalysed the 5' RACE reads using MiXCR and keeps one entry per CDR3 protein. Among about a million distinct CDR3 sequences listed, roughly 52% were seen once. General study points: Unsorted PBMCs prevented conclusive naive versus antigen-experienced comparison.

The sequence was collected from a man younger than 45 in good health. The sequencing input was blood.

The CDR3 protein is CASSETTVEAFF. The DNA for the CDR3 is TGTGCCAGCAGTGAAACGACCGTTGAAGCTTTCTTT. This chain connects TRBV6-2 or TRBV6-3 to TRBJ1-1; D gene unclear. Trimming removed 5 bases from V and 7 bases from J, with 11 bases in between. This CDR3 contains 12 residues. CDR1 is MNHEY and CDR2 is SVGEGT in the germline V gene.